The clone carrying this TCR beta chain was seen repeatedly, ten times or more. Its matching antigen is unknown. The data belong to a study of T cells in Graves' hyperthyroidism and ophthalmopathy. Broader study findings: The authors' 13 V-J model separated ophthalmopathy from stable hyperthyroidism.

Newly diagnosed patients aged 18 to 65 had hyperthyroidism of under 2 months' duration. Fresh peripheral blood, 8 to 10 ml, was the source of the PBMCs. Using RNA transcripts as the source, TCR beta CDR3 regions were amplified. An initial round of RT-PCR targeting the TCR CDR3 relied on the HTBI primer set. TCRdb re-called the multiplex PCR reads through MiXCR, storing one row per CDR3 protein. The sample gives under 400,000 distinct CDR3 sequences, approximately 15% of which show up once; roughly 9.6% is in the top ten. Sequenced sample: blood. The receptor was derived from a woman aged 60-75 years with Graves' hyperthyroidism.

The DNA for the CDR3 is TGCAGTGCTCTTCGTTCGGGAGGCTACGAGCAGTACTTC. Translation: CSALRSGGYEQYF. The V gene is TRBV20-1, the J gene TRBJ2-7, with 7 bases aligning to TRBD2. The CDR3 runs 13 residues. Germline values: CDR1 DFQATT, CDR2 SNEGSKA (reference sequence). V dropped 5 bases and J dropped 3; count of bases not matched to a gene: 7.